Shown below are 21 T cell receptor beta chains from a single sample sequenced in a study of T-cell memory formation after mild COVID-19. A single record per CDR3 protein comes from TCRdb applying MiXCR to the 5' RACE reads. The sample lists roughly 80,000 distinct CDR3 sequences, about 15% occurring once. Sequencing input: PBMCs or a T cell subset sorted from them (not recorded which). Receptor source: an adult woman who had mild COVID-19 (a few samples of this study predate the infection). Cell type and time point are not known.

The chain carries TRBV28 and TRBJ2-5; TRBD2 is a possible D gene (5 bases). This CDR3 contains 15 residues. V shed 6 bases and J shed 0 bases, with 14 bases lying between them. Germline V lookup: CDR1 MDHEN, CDR2 SYDVKM. The CDR3 loop is CASSHIGADQETQYF. CDR3 in DNA: TGTGCCAGCAGCCATATCGGAGCGGACCAAGAGACCCAGTACTTC.

V usage is TRBV13 and J usage is TRBJ2-1; 10 nucleotides line up with TRBD2. Trimming removed 5 bases from V and 8 bases from J; junction bases left unmatched: 9. Germline CDR1 is PRHDT and CDR2 is FYEKMQ (reference sequence). There are 15 residues in the CDR3. CDR3 sequence: CASSPQRGGLDEQFF. The CDR3 DNA sequence: TGTGCCAGCAGCCCCCAGCGGGGGGGGCTCGATGAGCAGTTCTTC.

The V and J genes are TRBV9 and TRBJ2-3; TRBD1 matches 10 bases. The CDR3 contains 16 residues. CDR1 and CDR2 from the germline V gene are SGDLS and YYNGEE. Germline trimming cut 3 bases from V and 1 base from J; bases unmatched to any gene: 5. The CDR3, as DNA: TGTGCCAGCAGCGCTCGACAGGGGGCGGGCACAGATACGCAGTATTTT. Encoded protein: CASSARQGAGTDTQYF.

The gene calls are TRBV24-1 and TRBJ2-1; TRBD2 agrees at 8 bases. J was trimmed by 0 bases and V by 5 bases; bases with no gene match: 8. Germline loops: CDR1 KGHDR, CDR2 SFDVKD. This CDR3 has 17 amino acids. This CDR3 is CATSVVASGSSYNEQFF. The CDR3 DNA reads as TGTGCCACCAGTGTTGTGGCAAGCGGGAGCTCCTACAATGAGCAGTTCTTC.

This clonotype was detected a few times. The chain has TRBV7-6 and TRBJ2-7; TRBD2 is a possible D gene (6 bases). Germline V lookup: CDR1 SGHVS, CDR2 FNYEAQ. V lost 5 bases and J lost 2, with 13 bases in between. The CDR3 is 14 residues long. Here the CDR3 reads CASSPTAGPYEQYF. CDR3 nucleotides: TGTGCCAGCAGCCCCACCGCGGGGCCCTACGAGCAGTACTTC.

A few counts support this clonotype. The rearrangement uses TRBV6-2 or TRBV6-3 and TRBJ2-7; TRBD1 is a possible D gene (6 bases). V lost 0 bases to trimming and J lost 3 bases, with 15 bases between them. The germline V gene encodes CDR1 MNHEY and CDR2 SVGEGT. There are 16 residues in the CDR3. CDR3 coding DNA: TGTGCCAGCAGTTACTCTCGGGACAAACTTAGCTACGAGCAGTACTTC. It codes for CASSYSRDKLSYEQYF.

The chain is built from TRBV29-1 and TRBJ1-2; 8 bases agree with TRBD1. Germline assignment: CDR1 SQVTM and CDR2 ANQGSEA. The CDR3 loop spans 14 amino acids. V dropped 5 bases and J dropped 0; count of bases not matched to a gene: 5. The CDR3 DNA reads TGCAGCGTTCCCGGGACAGGCCCTAACTATGGCTACACCTTC. Translating it yields CSVPGTGPNYGYTF.

This clonotype was seen ten or more times. The J gene is TRBJ2-1, the V gene TRBV6-6; D gene uncertain. This CDR3 spans 14 amino acids. Trimming stripped 5 bases from V and 1 base from J, with 9 bases between. Germline loops: CDR1 MNHNY, CDR2 SVGAGI (reference sequence). For the CDR3, the DNA is TGTGCCAGCAGTCGGCGCGAATCCTACAATGAGCAGTTCTTC. Translation: CASSRRESYNEQFF.

This clonotype was counted a few times. The chain has TRBV28 and TRBJ2-7, with D hard to call. Germline CDR1 reads MDHEN; CDR2 reads SYDVKM. This CDR3 is built from 12 residues. The V end was cut by 3 bases, the J end by 3 bases, with 6 bases between. CDR3 DNA: TGTGCCAGCAGTTTGGCTTTCTACGAGCAGTACTTC. It is translated as CASSLAFYEQYF. The complete variable domain, with remaining parts taken from reference TRBV28 and TRBJ2-7, reads DVKVTQSSRYLVKRTGEKVFLECVQDMDHENMFWYRQDPGLGLRLIYFSYDVKMKEKGDIPEGYSVSREKKERFSLILESASTNQTSMYLCASSLAFYEQYFGPGTRLTVT.

This clonotype was counted a few times. The chain has TRBV20-1 and TRBJ1-6; a weak D match, TRBD1 (5 bases). Germline V gene data show CDR1 as DFQATT and CDR2 as SNEGSKA (reference sequence). This CDR3 comprises 14 residues. V lost 6 bases and J 7 bases, leaving 16 bases between the germline ends. The CDR3: CSARPQGGNSPLHF. The CDR3 bases are TGCAGTGCCCGACCCCAGGGAGGGAATTCACCCCTCCACTTT.

In this sample, this clonotype turned up a few times. The chain couples TRBV6-6 to TRBJ2-1; no clear D gene. CDR3 length: 14 amino acids. Trimming left V 7 bases short and J 0 bases short, with 10 bases between. Germline V gene sequence: CDR1 MNHNY, CDR2 SVGAGI (reference sequence). CDR3 coding DNA: TGTGCCAGCACTGCAACGAGCTCCTACAATGAGCAGTTCTTC. Translating it yields CASTATSSYNEQFF.

This clonotype came up a few times. CDR3 in DNA: TGTGCCACCAGCAGCAGGGACAGTACCGGGGAGCTGTTTTTT. Translating it yields CATSSRDSTGELFF. The chain combines TRBV15 with TRBJ2-2; 7 positions agree with TRBD1. V lost 3 bases, J lost 5 bases, and 3 bases stayed unmatched. In germline, CDR1 is LNHNV, CDR2 YYDKDF (reference sequence). CDR3 length equals 14 residues.

In its sample, this clonotype is medium-sized. This sequence joins TRBV5-1 and TRBJ2-3; D possibly uses TRBD1 or TRBD2 (6 bases each). Germline lookup yields CDR1 SGHRS and CDR2 YFSETQ. Trimming pared 1 base from V and 0 bases from J, leaving 21 bases between. This CDR3 has 19 residues. The CDR3 sequence is CASSLPRDNPVISTDTQYF. In DNA, the CDR3 is TGCGCCAGCAGCTTGCCGCGGGACAATCCCGTTATTAGCACAGATACGCAGTATTTT.

J is TRBJ2-7 and V is TRBV30; unclear D gene. The CDR3 covers 15 residues. CDR1 and CDR2 from the germline V gene are GTSNPN and SVGIG (reference sequence). The ends were cut back, 1 base at V and 2 bases at J, with 15 bases in the middle. As DNA, the CDR3 is TGTGCCTGGAGTGGGGTTGCAGGCAGCCCCTACGAGCAGTACTTC. This sequence encodes CAWSGVAGSPYEQYF.

The rearrangement joins TRBV5-6 to TRBJ1-2; 9 bases agree with TRBD1. CDR3 size: 15 residues. V gave up 2 bases and J gave up 6 bases; unmatched junction bases: 8. CDR1 and CDR2 from the germline V gene are SGHDT and YYEEEE. CDR3 sequence: CASSLGTGLPHGYTF. The CDR3, as DNA: TGTGCCAGCAGCTTAGGGACAGGGCTTCCCCATGGCTACACCTTC.

This chain links TRBV27 with TRBJ2-5, with 13 nucleotides matching TRBD2. The CDR3 covers 16 residues. With 6 bases clipped from V and 3 bases from J, the junction kept 7 bases outside the gene matches. Per germline, CDR1 MNHEY and CDR2 SMNVEV (reference sequence). CDR3 loop: CASSAPGLAGKETQYF. For the CDR3, the DNA is TGTGCCAGCAGCGCCCCGGGACTAGCGGGAAAAGAGACCCAGTACTTC.

The chain recombines TRBV5-1 with TRBJ2-7; unclear D gene. The CDR3 loop spans 14 amino acids. CDR1 and CDR2 (germline): SGHRS, YFSETQ. V was shortened by 1 base and J by 6 bases, with 14 bases between the two germline ends. The CDR3 sequence is CASSLIRASVEQYF. The CDR3 region has the DNA TGCGCCAGCAGCTTGATCCGGGCATCAGTCGAGCAGTACTTC.

The rearrangement links TRBV12-3 or TRBV12-4 to TRBJ2-3, with D perhaps assigned TRBD1 or TRBD2 (5 bases each). The CDR3 has 15 residues. V was trimmed by 6 bases and J by 2 bases, leaving 15 bases between them. The CDR3 sequence is CASRVGTGNTDTQYF. In DNA form, the CDR3 reads TGTGCCAGCAGGGTGGGGACGGGGAACACAGATACGCAGTATTTT.

The J gene is TRBJ2-7, the V gene TRBV3-2; the table's D call, TRBD2, has no DNA check behind it. TRBV3-2 is shown as a pseudogene. The CDR3 spans 13 residues. CDR3 sequence: CASLRGGLYEQYV. In nucleotides, the CDR3 is TGTGCCAGCCTCCGGGGAGGTCTGTACGAGCAGTACGTC.

This clonotype was seen a handful of times. The CDR3 DNA reads TGTGCCAGCAGCTCAACGACAGGGGGCGAGCAGTACTTC. Its translation is CASSSTTGGEQYF. This chain links TRBV7-9 with TRBJ2-7, with TRBD1 matching over 9 bases. Unmatched junction bases numbered 4, after V lost 4 bases and J lost 6 bases. Germline CDR1 is SEHNR and CDR2 is FQNEAQ (reference sequence). The CDR3 consists of 13 residues.

This clonotype has just a few counts. The chain links TRBV6-5 to TRBJ2-7, with a weak D call TRBD2 (6 bases). Deletions cut 10 bases from V and 1 base from J, with 14 bases between. CDR1 is MNHEY and CDR2 is SVGAGI in the germline V gene. The CDR3 runs 13 residues. CDR3 sequence (DNA): TGTGCCACTGGGGCGGGGTTATCCTACGAGCAGTACTTC. It yields the protein CATGAGLSYEQYF.